This TCR beta chain was sequenced in a study of cytomegalovirus exposure and HLA in healthy donors. Turning to the study itself: As released early, the data held roughly 85 million unique TCRs from HLA-typed donors.

With respect to this clone: At one end the junction does not follow the germline gene, possibly because of a read error.

Amplification used 60 Vbeta primers and 13 Jbeta primers. How the authors handled the data: Unique TCR beta chains totaled some 80 million in a later count, with approximately 11 million of them shared. The data were produced by immunoSEQ multiplex PCR, yet TCRdb's version contains in-frame clones alone and is incomplete. That table is the source of V, J and clone size, and D and trimming were worked out from the DNA. The table records about 140,000 clones, roughly two thirds of them present only once. CDR3 length: 16 amino acids. The germline V gene has CDR1 SEHNR and CDR2 FQNEAQ (reference sequence).

This clonotype was sampled from a male donor in good health and CMV-seronegative. The sample was PBMCs. The genes are TRBV7-9 and TRBJ2-5; no clear D gene. The CDR3: CSSSLNTLRRQETQYF. The CDR3 DNA follows: TGTTCCAGCAGCTTAAATACCCTGCGGAGACAAGAGACCCAGTACTTC.